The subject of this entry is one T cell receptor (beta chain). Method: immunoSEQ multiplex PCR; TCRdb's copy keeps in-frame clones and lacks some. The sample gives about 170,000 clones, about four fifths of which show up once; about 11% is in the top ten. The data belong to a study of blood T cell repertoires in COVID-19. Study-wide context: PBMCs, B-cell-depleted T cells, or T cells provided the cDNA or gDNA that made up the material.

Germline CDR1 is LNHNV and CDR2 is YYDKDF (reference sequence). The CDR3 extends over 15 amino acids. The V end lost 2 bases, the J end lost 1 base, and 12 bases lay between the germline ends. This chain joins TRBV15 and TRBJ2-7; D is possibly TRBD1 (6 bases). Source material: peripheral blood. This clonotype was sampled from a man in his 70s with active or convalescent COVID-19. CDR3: CATSRSTGLSYEQYF. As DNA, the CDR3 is TGTGCCACCAGCAGATCAACAGGGCTATCCTACGAGCAGTACTTC.